The rows below give T cell receptor beta chains drawn from one sample of a study of blood T cell repertoires in COVID-19. Libraries were prepared by immunoSEQ multiplex PCR; TCRdb keeps only in-frame clonotypes and omits some of them. The top ten clones hold about 12% of a sample with a few hundred thousand clones, approximately 85% of them seen once. Sequenced material: peripheral blood. The receptor set was obtained from a man at least 80 years old with acute or convalescent COVID-19. Each CDR3 is given with its conserved first and last residue. A D gene is named only where the DNA matches it firmly. Clone sizes are given selectively: once, few, many, or a class where the clone is expanded.

J: TRBJ2-7
D: TRBD2
V: TRBV6-5
size: NA
DNA: TGTGCCACCCTTAGCGGGAGCTCCTACGAGCAGTACTTC
CDR3: CATLSGSSYEQYF

J: TRBJ1-4
D: TRBD1
V: TRBV28
size: NA
DNA: TGTGCCAGCAGTCCAGGGGGCGCCCGGCGAACTAATGAAAAACTGTTTTTT
CDR3: CASSPGGARRTNEKLFF

J: TRBJ2-5
D: NA
V: TRBV6-5
size: NA
DNA: TGTGCCAGCAGCTGGGCTAAAGAGACCCAGTACTTC
CDR3: CASSWAKETQYF

J: TRBJ2-3
D: TRBD2
V: TRBV6-5
size: NA
DNA: TGTGCCAGCAACCCTACTAGCGGGGGGACAGATACGCAGTATTTT
CDR3: CASNPTSGGTDTQYF

J: TRBJ2-1
D: NA
V: TRBV29-1
size: NA
DNA: TGCAGCGTTGCTGGAGGCAATGAGCAGTTCTTC
CDR3: CSVAGGNEQFF

J: TRBJ1-1
D: NA
V: TRBV3-1/TRBV3-2
size: NA
DNA: TGTGCCAGCAGCCAAGTATGGCCGAAGAACACTGAAGCTTTCTTT
CDR3: CASSQVWPKNTEAFF

J: TRBJ2-7
D: NA
V: TRBV21-1
size: NA
DNA: TGTGCCAGCAGCGCTCGCCCTGGACAGAGGAACTACTCCCAGCCCTACGAGCAGTACTTC
CDR3: CASSARPGQRNYSQPYEQYF

J: TRBJ2-2
D: NA
V: TRBV19
size: NA
DNA: TGTGCCAGTAGTATACCGAAGCCGGTTAACACCGGGGAGCTGTTTTTT
CDR3: CASSIPKPVNTGELFF

J: TRBJ1-4
D: NA
V: TRBV12-3/TRBV12-4
size: NA
DNA: TGTGCCAGCAGTTTAGCAGGGGCAGAAAAACTGTTTTTT
CDR3: CASSLAGAEKLFF

J: TRBJ1-1
D: NA
V: TRBV25-1
size: few
DNA: TGTGCCAGCAGTGAACTCACTGAAGCTTTCTTT
CDR3: CASSELTEAFF

J: TRBJ1-6
D: NA
V: TRBV24-1
size: NA
DNA: TGTGCCACCAGTGACCCCAGGGGATCGGTCTCACCCCTCCACTTT
CDR3: CATSDPRGSVSPLHF

J: TRBJ2-1
D: NA
V: TRBV18
size: NA
DNA: TGTGCCAGCTTCGGCAGGGGGGCCTACAATGAGCAGTTCTTC
CDR3: CASFGRGAYNEQFF

J: TRBJ1-3
D: TRBD1
V: TRBV7-2
size: NA
DNA: TGTGCCAGCAGCCTATTTTCTGACAGGGCTGGAAACACCATATATTTT
CDR3: CASSLFSDRAGNTIYF

J: TRBJ2-2
D: TRBD2
V: TRBV7-3
size: NA
DNA: TGTGCCAGCAGCCCCGGACTAGCGGGAGACACCGGGGAGCTGTTTTTT
CDR3: CASSPGLAGDTGELFF

J: TRBJ2-3
D: NA
V: TRBV12-3/TRBV12-4
size: NA
DNA: TGTGCCAGCACCATTGACGGACCGACTACGCAGGATTTT
CDR3: CASTIDGPTTQDF

J: TRBJ2-7
D: TRBD1
V: TRBV7-8
size: once
DNA: TGTGCCAGCAGCTTAGCGATGGGACAGAACTACGAGCAGTACTTC
CDR3: CASSLAMGQNYEQYF

J: TRBJ2-1
D: TRBD2
V: TRBV12-5
size: once
DNA: TGTGCTAGCGGGGGGGGCTACAATGAGCAGTTCTTC
CDR3: CASGGGYNEQFF

J: TRBJ1-2
D: NA
V: TRBV4-3
size: once
DNA: TGCGCCAGCAGCCAAGGGGGGCAGGGCAAATTGAACTATGGCTACACCTTC
CDR3: CASSQGGQGKLNYGYTF

J: TRBJ2-5
D: TRBD1
V: TRBV5-1
size: NA
DNA: TGCGCCAGCAGCCCCGGGACAGGGGTAGAGGAGACCCAGTACTTC
CDR3: CASSPGTGVEETQYF

J: TRBJ1-5
D: NA
V: TRBV28
size: NA
DNA: TGTGCCAGCAGCCCCCAGGGGAATCAGCCCCAGCATTTT
CDR3: CASSPQGNQPQHF

J: TRBJ2-5
D: NA
V: TRBV28
size: NA
DNA: TGTGCCAGCAGCCCCAGGGGAGCGGAGACCCAGTACTTC
CDR3: CASSPRGAETQYF

J: TRBJ1-1
D: NA
V: TRBV6-5
size: NA
DNA: TGTGCCAGCAGGTCCAGGGGGAACACTGAAGCTTTCTTT
CDR3: CASRSRGNTEAFF

J: TRBJ2-1
D: TRBD1
V: TRBV2
size: NA
DNA: TGTGCCAGCACCAGACCGGGACAGGGGGCCAATGAGCAGTTCTTC
CDR3: CASTRPGQGANEQFF

J: TRBJ1-1
D: NA
V: TRBV3-1/TRBV3-2
size: once
DNA: TGTGCCAGCAGCCCAAAACTCCCGACAGGAATAATGAACACTGAAGCTTTCTTT
CDR3: CASSPKLPTGIMNTEAFF

J: TRBJ1-3
D: NA
V: TRBV23-1
size: NA
DNA: TGCGCCAGCAGTCAGCCCCCACTCCTCTCAGGAAACACCATATATTTT
CDR3: CASSQPPLLSGNTIYF

J: TRBJ1-5
D: TRBD1
V: TRBV6-1
size: NA
DNA: TGTGCCAGCAGGCCGGACAGGGGGCCGGGTCAGCCCCAGCATTTT
CDR3: CASRPDRGPGQPQHF

J: TRBJ1-1
D: NA
V: TRBV5-1
size: NA
DNA: TGCGCCAGCAGCTTGGACAGCCTTTCTATGAACACTGAAGCTTTCTTT
CDR3: CASSLDSLSMNTEAFF

J: TRBJ1-1
D: NA
V: TRBV10-2
size: NA
DNA: TGCGCCAGCCGTAGGGGCAGCATGAACACTGAAGCTTTCTTT
CDR3: CASRRGSMNTEAFF

J: TRBJ2-1
D: TRBD1
V: TRBV19
size: NA
DNA: TGTGCCAGTAGTTCGGGCGGGACAGGGGCCTCCTATGAGCAGTTCTTC
CDR3: CASSSGGTGASYEQFF

J: TRBJ1-5
D: TRBD1
V: TRBV24-1
size: NA
DNA: TGTGCCACCAGTGCGGGACAGGGCTCGGGGCAGCCCCAGCATTTT
CDR3: CATSAGQGSGQPQHF

J: TRBJ1-2
D: NA
V: TRBV4-1
size: few
DNA: TGCGCCAGCAGCCTATCAAACCCAGGGGATAAGGGCTACACCTTC
CDR3: CASSLSNPGDKGYTF

J: TRBJ1-2
D: TRBD1
V: TRBV7-2
size: NA
DNA: TGTGCCAGCAGCTCGACCGGGACAGGGTATGGCTACACCTTC
CDR3: CASSSTGTGYGYTF

J: TRBJ2-7
D: NA
V: TRBV5-1
size: few
DNA: TGCGCCAGCAGCTTACTACCCGGACAGTCCTACGAGCAGTACTTC
CDR3: CASSLLPGQSYEQYF

J: TRBJ2-5
D: NA
V: TRBV3-1/TRBV3-2
size: NA
DNA: TGTGCCAGCAGCCAAGAAACCGGAGCCCGCGGTAAGGAGACCCAGTACTTC
CDR3: CASSQETGARGKETQYF

J: TRBJ1-2
D: NA
V: TRBV15
size: NA
DNA: TGTGCCACCAGCAGAGACGGGGGGCACGACTATGGCTACACCTTC
CDR3: CATSRDGGHDYGYTF

J: TRBJ2-2
D: TRBD1
V: TRBV5-4
size: few
DNA: TGTGCCAGCAGCTTTTTGACAGGGGGCACCGGGGAGCTGTTTTTT
CDR3: CASSFLTGGTGELFF

J: TRBJ2-7
D: NA
V: TRBV12-3/TRBV12-4
size: NA
DNA: TGTGCCAGCAGTGCAATGAACATGGACGAGCAGTACTTC
CDR3: CASSAMNMDEQYF

J: TRBJ2-7
D: NA
V: TRBV11-1
size: once
DNA: TGTGCCAGCAGCCAGCCCGCTGCAGGGATCTCCTACGAGCAGTACTTC
CDR3: CASSQPAAGISYEQYF

J: TRBJ2-3
D: TRBD2
V: TRBV28
size: once
DNA: TGTGCCAGCACCGCTGGGCTTACTAGCGGGAGTTACGATTTCACAGATACGCAGTATTTT
CDR3: CASTAGLTSGSYDFTDTQYF

J: TRBJ1-3
D: NA
V: TRBV19
size: few
DNA: TGTGCCAGTAGTGCAACAGGGAGAGGTGGAAACACCATATATTTT
CDR3: CASSATGRGGNTIYF

J: TRBJ1-2
D: TRBD1
V: TRBV7-2
size: NA
DNA: TGTGCCAGCAGCCCCCGGGACAGCCCTAACTATGGCTACACCTTC
CDR3: CASSPRDSPNYGYTF

J: TRBJ1-5
D: NA
V: TRBV27
size: NA
DNA: TGTGCCAGCAGTTTCGGGAATCAGCCCCAGCATTTT
CDR3: CASSFGNQPQHF

J: TRBJ2-5
D: TRBD1
V: TRBV5-1
size: NA
DNA: TGCGCCAGCAGCTTGTTTACAGGGGGACGGCAAGAGACCCAGTACTTC
CDR3: CASSLFTGGRQETQYF

J: TRBJ1-5
D: TRBD1
V: TRBV18
size: many
DNA: TGTGCCAGCTCACCCGACAGGGGTTCGGGGAATCAGCCCCAGCATTTT
CDR3: CASSPDRGSGNQPQHF

J: TRBJ1-1
D: NA
V: TRBV29-1
size: NA
DNA: TGCAGCGGTACAAGGGGATACACTGAAGCTTTCTTT
CDR3: CSGTRGYTEAFF

J: TRBJ2-1
D: TRBD2
V: TRBV6-2/TRBV6-3
size: NA
DNA: TGTGCCAGCAGTTTCGTAGCGGGAAGTTCCTACAATGAGCAGTTCTTC
CDR3: CASSFVAGSSYNEQFF

J: TRBJ1-1
D: NA
V: TRBV5-1
size: NA
DNA: TGCGCCAGCAGCACCAGGGGTGGAGTCAGAAACACTGAAGCTTTCTTT
CDR3: CASSTRGGVRNTEAFF

J: TRBJ2-5
D: TRBD2
V: TRBV7-2
size: NA
DNA: TGTGCCAGCAGCTTAGCAGCGGGGGAGGGAGAGACCCAGTACTTC
CDR3: CASSLAAGEGETQYF

J: TRBJ2-1
D: NA
V: TRBV7-2
size: NA
DNA: TGTGCCAGCAGCTTAGCCCCTGGCAGGGTCAATGAGCAGTTCTTC
CDR3: CASSLAPGRVNEQFF

J: TRBJ2-3
D: TRBD1
V: TRBV5-4
size: NA
DNA: TGTGCCAGCAGCCGGACAGGGGGCGTAGATACGCAGTATTTT
CDR3: CASSRTGGVDTQYF

J: TRBJ1-1
D: TRBD1
V: TRBV7-8
size: few
DNA: TGTGCCAGCAGCTTAGGGGGACAGGGCACCACTGAAGCTTTCTTT
CDR3: CASSLGGQGTTEAFF

J: TRBJ2-1
D: TRBD2
V: TRBV27
size: once
DNA: TGTGCCAGCAGTCCGGGGACTAGCGGGACGGGTGAGCAGTTCTTC
CDR3: CASSPGTSGTGEQFF

J: TRBJ2-2
D: TRBD1
V: TRBV14
size: NA
DNA: TGTGCCAGCAGCCCACAGAGGGGGCATGACGGGGAGCTGTTTTTT
CDR3: CASSPQRGHDGELFF

J: TRBJ2-4
D: TRBD2
V: TRBV2
size: NA
DNA: TGTGCCAGCAGTGTAACGGCGGGGGGGGGAACCAAAAACATTCAGTACTTC
CDR3: CASSVTAGGGTKNIQYF

J: TRBJ2-7
D: TRBD2
V: TRBV18
size: NA
DNA: TGTGCCAGCTCACAAGTAGCGGGGGTGCTCGAGCAGTACTTC
CDR3: CASSQVAGVLEQYF

J: TRBJ1-5
D: TRBD1
V: TRBV5-5
size: NA
DNA: TGTGCCAGCAGCCCAATCCCGGGACAGGGGGGGGATCAGCCCCAGCATTTT
CDR3: CASSPIPGQGGDQPQHF